Listed below are T cell receptor beta chains from one sample, sequenced in a study of T cell repertoires in cytomegalovirus infection. TCRdb re-called the reads with MiXCR, one entry per CDR3 protein. The sample lists 300,000 to 400,000 distinct CDR3 sequences; around a sixth were seen once. Sequenced: PBMCs. The receptors stem from a human donor in good health (CMV status not recorded). Some clones in this sample may be carry-over from other donors' samples. The CDR3 runs from the conserved cysteine through the conserved F or W. The order of the fields is J gene, V gene, CDR3 protein.

j_call: TRBJ2-1
v_call: TRBV6-5
cdr3_aa: CASSYGGAYNEQFF

j_call: TRBJ2-3
v_call: TRBV12-3/TRBV12-4
cdr3_aa: CASSLNRGGLKQYF

j_call: TRBJ2-1
v_call: TRBV7-9
cdr3_aa: CASSQSGTHFNEQFF

j_call: TRBJ2-7
v_call: TRBV6-1
cdr3_aa: CASSKVEGLEQYF

j_call: TRBJ1-1
v_call: TRBV24-1
cdr3_aa: CATRNPGTEAFF

j_call: TRBJ2-3
v_call: TRBV4-3
cdr3_aa: CASSQETPPNTDTQYF

j_call: TRBJ1-2
v_call: TRBV10-3
cdr3_aa: CAISESDRVHGYTF

j_call: TRBJ1-2
v_call: TRBV5-6
cdr3_aa: CASSLEYDSSYGYTF

j_call: TRBJ1-6
v_call: TRBV20-1
cdr3_aa: CSARRGGGYNSPLHF

j_call: TRBJ2-5
v_call: TRBV7-2
cdr3_aa: CASRLVSMGETQYF

j_call: TRBJ1-5
v_call: TRBV12-3/TRBV12-4
cdr3_aa: CASSFTDSQPQHF

j_call: TRBJ2-5
v_call: TRBV10-3
cdr3_aa: CAIKETGKETQYF

j_call: TRBJ2-3
v_call: TRBV29-1
cdr3_aa: CSVLLGADTQYF

j_call: TRBJ2-1
v_call: TRBV5-4
cdr3_aa: CASSHSGSYYNEQFF

j_call: TRBJ2-2
v_call: TRBV7-8
cdr3_aa: CASSQGLRLGELFF

j_call: TRBJ1-6
v_call: TRBV12-3/TRBV12-4
cdr3_aa: CASSHRDSNSPLHF

j_call: TRBJ2-7
v_call: TRBV7-9
cdr3_aa: CASSPLGTGKYEQYF

j_call: TRBJ2-3
v_call: TRBV4-1
cdr3_aa: CASSQDTSGSTDTQYF

j_call: TRBJ2-2
v_call: TRBV19
cdr3_aa: CASRGQNTGELFF

j_call: TRBJ1-5
v_call: TRBV12-3/TRBV12-4
cdr3_aa: CASSLGPLGPQHF

j_call: TRBJ2-5
v_call: TRBV6-1
cdr3_aa: CASSPRGQRGETQYF

j_call: TRBJ2-1
v_call: TRBV5-1
cdr3_aa: CASSSWTAEQFF

j_call: TRBJ2-3
v_call: TRBV6-2/TRBV6-3
cdr3_aa: CASSPRGAVDTQYF

j_call: TRBJ2-5
v_call: TRBV6-1
cdr3_aa: CASSAPLLETQYF

j_call: TRBJ2-7
v_call: TRBV6-1
cdr3_aa: CASTQGRTTYEQYF

j_call: TRBJ1-5
v_call: TRBV19
cdr3_aa: CASINRGQDQPQHF